Each of the 28 T cell receptor beta chains below was sequenced from the same sample in a study of OX40 agonist ivuxolimab in advanced cancers. The table came from immunoSEQ multiplex PCR; TCRdb's copy has only in-frame clones and leaves some out. The sample records about 46,000 clones, about 91% being singletons. The material sequenced was CD4+ or CD8+ T cells sorted from blood, taken in a trial of the OX40 agonist ivuxolimab. These receptor sequences come from an adult with an advanced solid tumor such as melanoma, head and neck, liver or kidney cancer.

The chain recombines TRBV7-9 with TRBJ1-5; D might be TRBD1 (5 bases). The CDR3 length is 15 residues. Trimming removed 0 bases at V and 2 bases at J, with 8 bases between. Looked up from germline, CDR1 is SEHNR and CDR2 is FQNEAQ (reference sequence). CDR3 region: CASSLAGVGNQPQHF. The CDR3 region has the DNA TGTGCCAGCAGCTTAGCGGGGGTGGGCAATCAGCCCCAGCATTTT.

Concerning this clone itself: Other DNA sequences in this sample translate to the same CDR3. The CDR3 region is CATSRDLGSYNSPLHF. CDR3 bases: TGTGCCACCAGCAGAGATTTAGGCTCCTATAATTCACCCCTCCACTTT. The chain employs TRBV15 and TRBJ1-6; D not resolved. Deletions cut 0 bases from V and 0 bases from J, with 6 bases between. The germline V gene encodes CDR1 LNHNV and CDR2 YYDKDF (reference sequence). The CDR3 has 16 amino acids.

The rearrangement links TRBV10-1 to TRBJ2-7; D unclear. The CDR3 runs to 16 residues. Germline V lookup: CDR1 WNHNN, CDR2 SYGVQD (reference sequence). The V gene lost 4 bases and the J gene lost 0 bases, with 16 bases spanning the gap. The chain's CDR3 is CASSGKGQKFSYEQYF. CDR3 sequence (DNA): TGCGCCAGCAGTGGTAAGGGCCAGAAGTTCTCCTACGAGCAGTACTTC.

This rearrangement joins TRBV27 to TRBJ2-3; no clear D. The CDR3 is 15 residues long. The germline gives CDR1 MNHEY, CDR2 SMNVEV (reference sequence). V was cut by 3 bases and J by 0 bases, with 10 bases left in between. The CDR3 DNA reads as TGTGCCAGCAGTTTGACTTCCTCCAGCACAGATACGCAGTATTTT. Residues: CASSLTSSSTDTQYF.

V and J are TRBV27 and TRBJ1-1; 9 nucleotides agree with TRBD1. Germline CDR1 reads MNHEY; CDR2 reads SMNVEV (reference sequence). CDR3 length: 15 amino acids. V trimming: 6 bases; J trimming: 1 base; junction bases outside the gene matches: 6. This chain's CDR3 is CASRDRGRSNTEAFF. The CDR3 DNA follows: TGTGCCAGCAGGGACAGGGGACGGTCGAACACTGAAGCTTTCTTT.

V and J are TRBV19 and TRBJ2-7, with 7 bases fitting TRBD2. The ends lost 1 base at V and 6 bases at J; junction bases unmatched: 3. CDR1 is LNHDA and CDR2 is SQIVND in the germline V gene (reference sequence). The CDR3 is 13 amino acids. The DNA for the CDR3 is TGTGCCAGTAGTATAGCAGCGGGGCTCGAGCAGTACGTC. Protein sequence: CASSIAAGLEQYV.

This clone was recorded once. Mismatch with germline at one junction end may stem from a read error. The chain couples TRBV27 to TRBJ2-7; the D is unclear. Looked up from germline, CDR1 is MNHEY and CDR2 is SMNVEV (reference sequence). CDR3 length: 14 amino acids. The CDR3 sequence is CASSFGLVSSEQYF. The CDR3 bases are TGTGCCAGCAGTTTCGGGCTAGTCTCCTCCGAGCAGTACTTC.

The chain is built from TRBV6-5 and TRBJ1-1; D remains unclear. Germline lookup yields CDR1 MNHEY and CDR2 SVGAGI. The CDR3 totals 15 residues. Trimming took off 2 bases at V and 4 bases at J, with 14 bases between the two ends. In DNA form, the CDR3 reads TGTGCCAGCAGTTACCCGTCTGGCGGTACCACTGAAGCTTTCTTT. It codes for CASSYPSGGTTEAFF.

The rearrangement links TRBV7-9 to TRBJ2-1, with D tentatively TRBD1 or TRBD2 (5 bases each). V was shortened by 4 bases and J by 1 base, with 11 bases between the two germline ends. CDR1 and CDR2 from the germline V gene are SEHNR and FQNEAQ (reference sequence). CDR3 length: 15 residues. CDR3 region: CASSWGTSSYNEQFF. The CDR3 coding sequence is TGTGCCAGCAGCTGGGGGACCTCTTCCTACAATGAGCAGTTCTTC.

V usage is TRBV27 and J usage is TRBJ2-4, with a tentative D call TRBD1 (6 bases). V was cut by 4 bases and J by 0 bases, with 13 bases left in between. Germline CDR1 reads MNHEY; CDR2 reads SMNVEV (reference sequence). The CDR3 contains 16 residues. The CDR3 reads CASSSIQGLAKNIQYF. As DNA, the CDR3 is TGTGCCAGCAGTTCGATACAGGGTCTAGCCAAAAACATTCAGTACTTC.

The V gene is TRBV6-1, the J gene TRBJ2-7, with D perhaps TRBD1 (7 bases). The CDR3 spans 18 residues. The germline CDR1 and CDR2 sequences are MNHNS and SASEGT. Trimming removed 0 bases from V and 7 bases from J, with 25 bases in between. The CDR3 sequence is CASSEAAGGYRGLGEQYF. The DNA of the CDR3 is TGTGCCAGCAGTGAAGCGGCGGGTGGGTACAGGGGACTGGGGGAGCAGTACTTC.

This chain links TRBV6-1 with TRBJ2-7; D ambiguous. The germline V and J ends were trimmed by 4 bases and 2 bases, with 9 bases remaining between them. The CDR3 consists of 13 residues. Germline loops: CDR1 MNHNS, CDR2 SASEGT. The CDR3 DNA reads TGTGCCAGCAGTGTTGTCCATACCTACGAGCAGTACGTC. Residues: CASSVVHTYEQYV.

The CDR3 DNA is TGCAGCGTTGAGGACAGGGACTCCTACGAGCAGTACTTC. It encodes CSVEDRDSYEQYF. The rearrangement links TRBV29-1 to TRBJ2-7, with 8 nucleotides matching TRBD1. CDR1 and CDR2 (germline): SQVTM, ANQGSEA. V lost 3 bases and J lost 0; bases outside the gene matches: 1. The CDR3 has 13 amino acids.

The chain carries TRBV5-4 and TRBJ2-7; D is possibly TRBD1 (5 bases). Germline V gives CDR1 SGHNT, CDR2 YYREEE (reference sequence). V lost 2 bases to trimming and J lost 7 bases, with 13 bases between them. This CDR3 region has 13 residues. The CDR3 DNA is TGTGCCAGCAGCTTTCAGGGTTCAGGGGAGCAGTACTTC. It is translated as CASSFQGSGEQYF.

Here the CDR3 reads CSVEGITGVSVEQYF. The CDR3 DNA follows: TGCAGCGTTGAGGGAATTACAGGGGTTTCCGTCGAGCAGTACTTC. The chain joins TRBV29-1 to TRBJ2-7; TRBD1 agrees at 7 bases. Germline CDR1 and CDR2: SQVTM and ANQGSEA. The ends lost 3 bases at V and 6 bases at J; junction bases unmatched: 14. The CDR3 has 15 amino acids.

This chain uses TRBV19 with TRBJ2-1; 9 bases match TRBD2. J was trimmed by 5 bases and V by 1 base; bases with no gene match: 3. Germline V gene sequence: CDR1 LNHDA, CDR2 SQIVND (reference sequence). This CDR3 spans 15 amino acids. CDR3 bases: TGTGCCAGTAGTATAGTTGCGGGGGGGCACAATGAGCAGTTCTTC. It specifies CASSIVAGGHNEQFF.

The J gene is TRBJ2-7, the V gene TRBV7-9, with a possible D match to TRBD2 (6 bases). The V end was cut by 1 base, the J end by 2 bases, with 9 bases between. The CDR3 is made up of 14 amino acids. Germline assignment: CDR1 SEHNR and CDR2 FQNEAQ (reference sequence). The CDR3 nucleotides are TGTGCCAGCAGCTTAGTTGGGGGGACCTACGAGCAGTACTTC. Translated, it gives CASSLVGGTYEQYF. Full variable domain (rest looked up from reference TRBV7-9 and TRBJ2-7): DTGVSQNPRHKITKRGQNVTFRCDPISEHNRLYWYRQTLGQGPEFLTYFQNEAQLEKSRLLSDRFSAERPKGSFSTLEIQRTEQGDSAMYLCASSLVGGTYEQYFGPGTRLTVT.

The rearrangement joins TRBV27 to TRBJ1-2; weak D call: TRBD1 (6 bases). Germline values: CDR1 MNHEY, CDR2 SMNVEV (reference sequence). The CDR3 length is 14 residues. Trimming removed 5 bases from V and 2 bases from J, with 12 bases in between. CDR3 nucleotides: TGTGCCAGCAGTCCGACAGGCTCCAACTATGGCTACACCTTC. Translation: CASSPTGSNYGYTF.

The rearrangement uses TRBV27 and TRBJ1-1, with D unclear. The V and J ends lost 3 bases and 0 bases respectively, with 8 bases between them. In germline, CDR1 is MNHEY, CDR2 SMNVEV (reference sequence). CDR3 size: 14 residues. The CDR3: CASSLGRMNTEAFF. The DNA of the CDR3 is TGTGCCAGCAGTTTGGGTCGCATGAACACTGAAGCTTTCTTT.

The rearrangement joins TRBV6-5 to TRBJ2-1; 8 nucleotides line up with TRBD2. The CDR3 sequence is 15 residues long. Germline loops: CDR1 MNHEY, CDR2 SVGAGI. V was pared by 6 bases and J by 2 bases, with 6 bases of the junction left unmatched. Written as DNA, the CDR3 is TGTGCCAGCAGACTAGCGGCCACCCCCTACAATGAGCAGTTCTTC. Amino acids: CASRLAATPYNEQFF.

The rearrangement links TRBV7-9 to TRBJ1-1; D unresolved. CDR1 is SEHNR and CDR2 is FQNEAQ in the germline V gene (reference sequence). CDR3 length: 14 amino acids. Trimming took off 1 base at V and 1 base at J, with 7 bases between the two ends. The CDR3 reads CASSLGHGNTEAFF. CDR3 coding DNA: TGTGCCAGCAGCTTAGGACATGGGAACACTGAAGCTTTCTTT.

The gene calls are TRBV7-2 and TRBJ2-1; D unclear. This CDR3 contains 14 residues. CDR1 SGHTA and CDR2 FQGNSA come from the germline V gene. Trimming removed 9 bases from V and 0 bases from J, with 12 bases in between. CDR3 nucleotides: TGTGCCAGTTCCCCGGCCGGCTCCTACAATGAGCAGTTCTTC. Encoded protein: CASSPAGSYNEQFF.

V and J are TRBV27 and TRBJ2-2; perhaps TRBD2 as D (5 bases). CDR1 is MNHEY, CDR2 SMNVEV, per germline (reference sequence). The CDR3 has 12 amino acids. Between the trimmed V and J ends, which lost 6 bases and 3 bases, there was a span of 5 bases. CDR3 sequence (DNA): TGTGCCAGCAGCGGGGACACCGGGGAGCTGTTTTTT. Translating gives CASSGDTGELFF.

The chain couples TRBV30 to TRBJ2-1; 10 positions match TRBD2. Trimming removed 3 bases from V and 5 bases from J; junction bases left unmatched: 7. Germline CDR1 is GTSNPN and CDR2 is SVGIG (reference sequence). The CDR3 is 15 residues long. The CDR3 DNA follows: TGTGCCTGGAGCCCGGGGACTAGCGCGCACAATGAGCAGTTCTTC. This gives the protein CAWSPGTSAHNEQFF. Full variable domain (rest looked up from reference TRBV30 and TRBJ2-1): SQTIHQWPATLVQPVGSPLSLECTVEGTSNPNLYWYRQAAGRGLQLLFYSVGIGQISSEVPQNLSASRPQDRQFILSSKKLLLSDSGFYLCAWSPGTSAHNEQFFGPGTRLTVL.

The chain is built from TRBV7-6 and TRBJ2-7, with no clear D. Between the trimmed V and J ends, which lost 1 base and 4 bases, there was a span of 8 bases. Germline V gene lookup returns CDR1 SGHVS and CDR2 FNYEAQ. This CDR3 is built from 13 residues. This CDR3 reads CASSLGAVYEQYF. As DNA, the CDR3 is TGTGCCAGCAGCTTAGGGGCGGTATACGAGCAGTACTTC.

The rearrangement links TRBV9 to TRBJ2-7, with a weak D call TRBD2 (6 bases). CDR1 and CDR2 from the germline V gene are SGDLS and YYNGEE. Trimming pared 4 bases from V and 3 bases from J, leaving 17 bases between. This CDR3 is 15 amino acids long. The CDR3 DNA sequence: TGTGCCAGCAGCTCCTCCTGGGGGGTCGACTACGAGCAGTACTTC. Residues: CASSSSWGVDYEQYF.

This sequence joins TRBV5-6 and TRBJ1-5; D is unresolved. Trimming pared 4 bases from V and 3 bases from J, leaving 14 bases between. The CDR3 length is 15 residues. Per the germline V gene, CDR1 is SGHDT and CDR2 is YYEEEE. The CDR3 sequence: CASSRGGLLNQPQHF. The CDR3 nucleotides read TGTGCCAGCAGCCGCGGAGGACTGCTCAATCAGCCCCAGCATTTT. The full variable domain, with the rest looked up from reference TRBV5-6 and TRBJ1-5, is DAGVTQSPTHLIKTRGQQVTLRCSPKSGHDTVSWYQQALGQGPQFIFQYYEEEERQRGNFPDRFSGHQFPNYSSELNVNALLLGDSALYLCASSRGGLLNQPQHFGDGTRLSIL.

The chain joins TRBV2 to TRBJ1-6, with TRBD1 as a possible D gene (6 bases). The CDR3 loop spans 15 amino acids. Germline CDR1 SNHLY, CDR2 FYNNEI. Trimming took 7 bases from V and 6 from J, leaving 16 bases between them. Here the CDR3 DNA reads TGTGCCAGCAAGGGGGACGGTCTTACTAATTCACCCCTCCACTTT. It codes for CASKGDGLTNSPLHF.